The 28 T cell receptor beta chains presented below share a single source sample, sequenced in a study of shared clonotypes between healthy human individuals. Measured with immunoSEQ multiplex PCR; TCRdb has only the in-frame clones, and not every one. The sample includes about 2.1 million clones, around 93% of them seen just once. Selected positively for CCR7 and CD45RO-negative, naive CD8 cells excluded terminally differentiated effector memory CD45RA+ cells. The sequenced sample consisted of naive CD8+ T cells from PBMCs. The receptors stem from a man between 18 and 29 years old in good health. Some clones in this sample may be carry-over from other donors' samples.

This chain uses TRBV7-3 with TRBJ2-2; D remains unclear. Trimming took 5 bases from V and 3 from J, leaving 13 bases between them. Germline CDR1 is SGHTA and CDR2 is FQGTGA. This CDR3 spans 15 amino acids. The CDR3 reads CASSPLETYTGELFF. The CDR3 DNA is TGTGCCAGCAGCCCCCTTGAGACTTACACCGGGGAGCTGTTTTTT.

This clone was seen a single time. The chain has TRBV7-2 and TRBJ1-1; 10 bases match TRBD1. V lost 3 bases, J lost 0 bases, and 7 bases stayed unmatched. The germline gives CDR1 SGHTA, CDR2 FQGNSA. The CDR3 has 17 residues. CDR3 sequence: CASSFYRDRGLNTEAFF. CDR3 coding DNA: TGTGCCAGCAGCTTTTACCGGGACAGGGGCTTGAACACTGAAGCTTTCTTT.

V and J are TRBV28 and TRBJ2-3; D is uncertain. The CDR3 spans 13 residues. CDR1 and CDR2 (germline): MDHEN, SYDVKM. V shed 5 bases and J shed 0 bases, with 6 bases lying between them. The CDR3 spells CASSAGSTDTQYF. The CDR3 DNA is TGTGCCAGCAGTGCCGGGAGCACAGATACGCAGTATTTT.

This clone turned up a few times. Within the sample, other DNA sequences also encode this same CDR3. The rearrangement links TRBV7-9 to TRBJ1-2; D gene unclear. The CDR3 loop spans 13 amino acids. The germline CDR1 and CDR2 sequences are SEHNR and FQNEAQ (reference sequence). Between the trimmed V and J ends, which lost 5 bases and 2 bases, there was a span of 9 bases. For the CDR3, the DNA is TGTGCCAGCAGCCTCGACGGGAACTATGGCTACACCTTC. This sequence encodes CASSLDGNYGYTF.

CDR3 sequence (DNA): TGTGCCAGCAGTCCAGGGGGTAATAACTATGGCTACACCTTC. Protein sequence: CASSPGGNNYGYTF. J is TRBJ1-2 and V is TRBV6-5; 7 bases agree with TRBD1. CDR1 and CDR2 (germline): MNHEY, SVGAGI. V gave up 5 bases and J gave up 1 base; unmatched junction bases: 4. This CDR3 spans 14 amino acids.

The CDR3 is CASSLTSRNEQFF. CDR3 DNA: TGTGCCAGCAGCTTAACTAGTAGGAATGAGCAGTTCTTC. This chain joins TRBV7-2 and TRBJ2-1; perhaps TRBD2 as D (5 bases). The CDR3 runs 13 residues. The V and J ends lost 2 bases and 7 bases respectively, with 9 bases between them. Germline-derived CDR1 and CDR2 are SGHTA and FQGNSA.

This chain uses TRBV5-4 with TRBJ2-4, with D perhaps TRBD1 (7 bases). The CDR3 has 14 residues. The germline V gene encodes CDR1 SGHNT and CDR2 YYREEE (reference sequence). The V gene lost 1 base and the J gene lost 6 bases, with 11 bases spanning the gap. CDR3 DNA sequence: TGTGCCAGCAGCTTGTTCCAGGGGGGAAACATTCAGTACTTC. Translation: CASSLFQGGNIQYF.

The rearrangement joins TRBV19 to TRBJ2-1, with D perhaps TRBD2 (6 bases). The length of the CDR3 is 12 residues. The V end was cut by 3 bases, the J end by 6 bases, with 6 bases between. The V gene's germline CDR1 is LNHDA and CDR2 SQIVND (reference sequence). The CDR3 nucleotides are TGTGCCAGTAGTATGGGGGGCAATGAGCAGTTCTTC. Its translation: CASSMGGNEQFF.

This clone has only one observation. The chain is built from TRBV4-1 and TRBJ2-7; the D gene is possibly TRBD1 (6 bases). Germline-derived CDR1 and CDR2 are MGHRA and YSYEKL. This CDR3 is 15 amino acids long. Trimming removed 4 bases at V and 6 bases at J, with 19 bases between. The CDR3 nucleotides read TGCGCCAGCAGCCCACCGGTGAGCTGGGGGCTCGAGCAGTACTTC. This gives the protein CASSPPVSWGLEQYF.

The V and J genes are TRBV15 and TRBJ2-5, with D unclear. Trimming removed 2 bases at V and 5 bases at J, with 9 bases between. CDR3 length: 13 residues. CDR1 LNHNV and CDR2 YYDKDF come from the germline V gene (reference sequence). The CDR3 nucleotides are TGTGCCACCAGCAGATTGGTTAAGGAGACCCAGTACTTC. Its translation is CATSRLVKETQYF.

The chain is built from TRBV4-1 and TRBJ2-1; 12 bases are shared with TRBD1. Germline loops: CDR1 MGHRA, CDR2 YSYEKL. The V and J ends lost 1 base and 8 bases, in that order; junction bases with no gene match: 18. The CDR3 is made up of 20 amino acids. In DNA form, the CDR3 reads TGCGCCAGCAGCCAAGTAAAGGGGACGATCGGGACAGGGGGCTATGATGAGCAGTTCTTC. Its protein is CASSQVKGTIGTGGYDEQFF.

V usage is TRBV27 and J usage is TRBJ2-4; 8 nucleotides agree with TRBD1. The CDR3 totals 19 residues. Looked up from germline, CDR1 is MNHEY and CDR2 is SMNVEV (reference sequence). J lost 0 bases, V lost 3 bases, and 13 bases had no gene match. The CDR3 region has the DNA TGTGCCAGCAGTTTTGCAGGGGGCTCGAAGCGGTTAGCCAAAAACATTCAGTACTTC. Amino acid sequence: CASSFAGGSKRLAKNIQYF.

V and J are TRBV7-9 and TRBJ2-3, with 10 bases lining up with TRBD1. After removal of 4 bases from V and 0 bases from J, the junction contained 13 bases not matched to a gene. Germline-derived CDR1 and CDR2 are SEHNR and FQNEAQ (reference sequence). This CDR3 comprises 19 residues. The CDR3 sequence: CASSSPGQGFVISTDTQYF. The CDR3 DNA is TGTGCCAGCAGCTCGCCGGGACAGGGGTTCGTAATTAGCACAGATACGCAGTATTTT.

This sequence joins TRBV5-1 and TRBJ2-1; TRBD2 aligns across 7 bases. V dropped 1 base and J dropped 8; count of bases not matched to a gene: 9. Germline V CDR1 and CDR2: SGHRS, YFSETQ. CDR3 length: 15 amino acids. In DNA, the CDR3 is TGCGCCAGCAGCTTGATAGGGGACTATAGCGATGAGCAGTTCTTC. Its protein product is CASSLIGDYSDEQFF.

The rearrangement uses TRBV30 and TRBJ1-2; 7 bases line up with TRBD1. CDR1 GTSNPN and CDR2 SVGIG come from the germline V gene (reference sequence). The CDR3 contains 13 residues. V trimming: 8 bases; J trimming: 0 bases; junction bases outside the gene matches: 6. The CDR3 sequence is CARGQKTNYGYTF. As DNA, the CDR3 is TGTGCCAGGGGGCAAAAAACTAACTATGGCTACACCTTC.

The V call is TRBV5-1, the J call TRBJ1-5, with D possibly being TRBD1 (5 bases). The CDR3 is 13 residues long. Per the germline V gene, CDR1 is SGHRS and CDR2 is YFSETQ. V lost 3 bases and J 4 bases, leaving 8 bases between the germline ends. The CDR3 region has the DNA TGCGCCAGCAGCTACGACAGAAATCAGCCCCAGCATTTT. It encodes CASSYDRNQPQHF.

This clone was detected a few times. The chain joins TRBV9 to TRBJ1-4; maybe TRBD1 (6 bases). With 3 bases removed from V and 4 bases from J, the gap between germline ends came to 16 bases. This CDR3 contains 16 residues. Germline V lookup: CDR1 SGDLS, CDR2 YYNGEE. The CDR3 region has the DNA TGTGCCAGCAGCGCCTTCACAGGACAGAGTAATGAAAAACTGTTTTTT. Its protein product is CASSAFTGQSNEKLFF.

V is TRBV10-3 and J is TRBJ2-2; 9 bases line up with TRBD1. Germline CDR1 is ENHRY and CDR2 is SYGVKD. The junction had 6 bases not matched to a gene; V was cut back by 2 bases and J by 5 bases. There are 16 residues in the CDR3. The CDR3 DNA is TGTGCCATCAGTGAGCCTGGGACAGGGTTGACCGGGGAGCTGTTTTTT. Translated: CAISEPGTGLTGELFF.

The rearrangement links TRBV13 to TRBJ2-5, with D perhaps TRBD1 or TRBD2 (5 bases each). CDR1 is PRHDT and CDR2 is FYEKMQ in the germline V gene (reference sequence). Trimming left V 0 bases short and J 4 bases short, with 9 bases between. The CDR3 length is 14 residues. The CDR3 protein is CASSLGRGTETQYF. For the CDR3, the DNA is TGTGCCAGCAGCTTAGGGAGGGGAACAGAGACCCAGTACTTC.

This clone appeared once. The chain joins TRBV14 to TRBJ2-1, with D unclear. The ends were cut back, 0 bases at V and 10 bases at J, with 7 bases in the middle. The length of the CDR3 is 12 residues. Germline V gene sequence: CDR1 SGHDN, CDR2 FVKESK. The CDR3 region is CASSQDIQEQFF. For the CDR3, the DNA is TGTGCCAGCAGCCAAGATATTCAGGAGCAGTTCTTC. Full variable domain (missing parts from reference TRBV14 and TRBJ2-1): EAGVTQFPSHSVIEKGQTVTLRCDPISGHDNLYWYRRVMGKEIKFLLHFVKESKQDESGMPNNRFLAERTGGTYSTLKVQPAELEDSGVYFCASSQDIQEQFFGPGTRLTVL.

This chain uses TRBV7-9 with TRBJ2-5; no reliable D call. CDR3 length equals 14 residues. Trimming pared 1 base from V and 7 bases from J, leaving 13 bases between. CDR1 and CDR2 (germline): SEHNR, FQNEAQ (reference sequence). The CDR3 sequence is CASSLVYTEATQYF. The CDR3 DNA is TGTGCCAGCAGCTTAGTTTACACAGAAGCGACCCAGTACTTC.

V is TRBV19 and J is TRBJ1-5, with D possibly being TRBD1 (5 bases). Germline V gene sequence: CDR1 LNHDA, CDR2 SQIVND (reference sequence). The CDR3 is made up of 14 amino acids. V dropped 8 bases and J dropped 4 bases, with 15 bases sitting between them. This CDR3 reads CASGPRGRNQPQHF. Written as DNA, the CDR3 is TGTGCCAGTGGCCCTCGGGGCCGGAATCAGCCCCAGCATTTT. Looking up the rest from reference TRBV19 and TRBJ1-5 gives the full variable domain: DGGITQSPKYLFRKEGQNVTLSCEQNLNHDAMYWYRQDPGQGLRLIYYSQIVNDFQKGDIAEGYSVSREKKESFPLTVTSAQKNPTAFYLCASGPRGRNQPQHFGDGTRLSIL.

Only a few counts were recorded for this clone. The V and J genes are TRBV6-1 and TRBJ1-1; the D gene is possibly TRBD1 (5 bases). The V end was cut by 9 bases, the J end by 0 bases, with 17 bases between. Germline CDR1 reads MNHNS; CDR2 reads SASEGT. This CDR3 comprises 15 residues. This chain's CDR3 is CASRAGVSMNTEAFF. In nucleotides, the CDR3 is TGTGCCAGTCGAGCGGGGGTATCGATGAACACTGAAGCTTTCTTT.

Worth noting for this clone: The same CDR3 arises from other DNA sequences in this sample as well. The V and J genes are TRBV15 and TRBJ2-1; tentatively, D is TRBD1 or TRBD2 (5 bases each). The germline V gene has CDR1 LNHNV and CDR2 YYDKDF (reference sequence). The V gene lost 0 bases and the J gene lost 6 bases, with 12 bases spanning the gap. CDR3 size: 15 residues. DNA for the CDR3: TGTGCCACCAGCAGAGATCGAGGGGTGGGCAATGAGCAGTTCTTC. It translates to CATSRDRGVGNEQFF.

The chain carries TRBV15 and TRBJ2-3; D perhaps matches TRBD1 (5 bases). V was pared by 1 base and J by 5 bases, with 13 bases between. The CDR3 contains 15 residues. Germline V CDR1 and CDR2: LNHNV, YYDKDF (reference sequence). CDR3 sequence (DNA): TGTGCCACCAGCAGAGGTGTCAGGGTCCAAGATACGCAGTATTTT. It is translated as CATSRGVRVQDTQYF. Combining the CDR3 with reference TRBV15 and TRBJ2-3 gives the whole variable domain DAMVIQNPRYQVTQFGKPVTLSCSQTLNHNVMYWYQQKSSQAPKLLFHYYDKDFNNEADTPDNFQSRRPNTSFCFLDIRSPGLGDTAMYLCATSRGVRVQDTQYFGPGTRLTVL.

V is TRBV5-1 and J is TRBJ2-1, with D unclear. Germline V gene data show CDR1 as SGHRS and CDR2 as YFSETQ. Trimming cost V 1 base and J 3 bases, with 5 bases left between them. The CDR3 is 13 amino acids. The CDR3 coding sequence is TGCGCCAGCAGCTTGCCACTCTACAATGAGCAGTTCTTC. This gives the protein CASSLPLYNEQFF.

This sequence joins TRBV18 and TRBJ1-4; D unclear. Germline V gene lookup returns CDR1 KGHSH and CDR2 LQKENI. V dropped 2 bases and J dropped 4 bases, with 14 bases sitting between them. CDR3 size: 16 residues. As DNA, the CDR3 is TGTGCCAGCTCACCATTTACAAGGGAGGTTAATGAAAAACTGTTTTTT. It encodes CASSPFTREVNEKLFF.

V usage is TRBV7-8 and J usage is TRBJ2-2; a possible D gene is TRBD1 (6 bases). V dropped 3 bases and J dropped 6 bases, with 11 bases sitting between them. Germline V gives CDR1 SGHVS, CDR2 FQNEAQ. CDR3 length equals 14 residues. The DNA of the CDR3 is TGTGCCAGCAGCTTCCACAGGGTGGCCGGGGAGCTGTTTTTT. It codes for CASSFHRVAGELFF.